Below are 19 T cell receptor beta chains sequenced from a single sample in a study of T-cell reconstitution after alpha-beta-depleted transplantation in children. During its preparation, the TCRbeta library received unique molecular identifiers. Using its own MiXCR run on the PCR reads, TCRdb lists one record per CDR3 protein. Seen here are approximately 800,000 distinct CDR3 sequences, approximately 15% observed once, and the top ten hold approximately 4.5%. The source was PBMCs, mostly from graft donor cells, collected 360 days after TCRalphabeta/CD19-depleted stem cell transplant. These receptors originate from a male patient between 5 and 17 years old who had a stem cell transplant for acute lymphoblastic leukemia, so the T cells may come from the graft donor.

This CDR3 reads CASSFYVYEQYF. CDR3 DNA: TGTGCCAGCAGTTTCTACGTCTACGAGCAGTACTTC. The rearrangement joins TRBV12-3 or TRBV12-4 to TRBJ2-7; D remains unclear. V lost 3 bases, J lost 3 bases, and 6 bases lay in between. This CDR3 spans 12 amino acids.

This clonotype was observed a few times. The chain uses TRBV12-3 or TRBV12-4 and TRBJ2-3, with a weak D call TRBD2 (5 bases). The CDR3 spans 14 residues. Trimming stripped 3 bases from V and 5 bases from J, with 12 bases between. The CDR3 sequence is CASSLWVAKDTQYF. The CDR3 DNA reads as TGTGCCAGCAGTTTGTGGGTAGCGAAAGATACGCAGTATTTT.

The V and J genes are TRBV29-1 and TRBJ2-6; D not certain. V was cut by 6 bases and J by 0 bases, with 9 bases left in between. There are 14 residues in the CDR3. CDR1 and CDR2 (germline): SQVTM, ANQGSEA. CDR3 in amino acids: CSVPKDSGANVLTF. Here the CDR3 DNA reads TGCAGCGTACCGAAGGACTCTGGGGCCAACGTCCTGACTTTC.

V is TRBV29-1 and J is TRBJ2-1; 12 bases align to TRBD2. Germline V gene data show CDR1 as SQVTM and CDR2 as ANQGSEA. V lost 5 bases, J lost 4 bases, and 12 bases stayed unmatched. This CDR3 comprises 17 residues. The CDR3 reads CSVSSGLAGFRYNEQFF. For the CDR3, the DNA is TGCAGCGTTTCCTCCGGACTAGCGGGATTCCGGTACAATGAGCAGTTCTTC.

The chain has TRBV29-1 and TRBJ2-7; possibly TRBD1 for D (5 bases). Germline V CDR1 and CDR2: SQVTM, ANQGSEA. This CDR3 is 13 amino acids long. Trimming removed 5 bases at V and 5 bases at J, with 16 bases between. The CDR3 spells CSVWGAPENEQYF. In nucleotides, the CDR3 is TGCAGCGTTTGGGGCGCTCCCGAAAACGAGCAGTACTTC.

This clonotype was detected only a few times. The chain combines TRBV7-9 with TRBJ2-3; TRBD2 aligns across 8 bases. This CDR3 is built from 15 residues. V shed 5 bases and J 4 bases; nucleotides not matched to a gene: 8. The V gene's germline CDR1 is SEHNR and CDR2 FQNEAQ (reference sequence). The CDR3 loop is CASSRSGGAADTQYF. The CDR3, as DNA: TGTGCCAGCAGCAGGAGCGGGGGTGCGGCAGATACGCAGTATTTT.

This clonotype has more than one count but fewer than ten. The chain couples TRBV11-1 to TRBJ1-3, with TRBD1 matching over 12 bases. CDR1 is SGHAT, CDR2 FQDESV, per germline (reference sequence). V shed 4 bases and J 0 bases; nucleotides not matched to a gene: 10. The CDR3 spans 19 residues. This CDR3 reads CASSSRDRGPSGSGNTIYF. CDR3 sequence (DNA): TGTGCCAGCAGCTCCCGGGACAGGGGGCCATCGGGCTCTGGAAACACCATATATTTT.

The chain has TRBV12-3 or TRBV12-4 and TRBJ2-1; no clear D gene. Between the trimmed V and J ends, which lost 4 bases and 7 bases, there was a span of 20 bases. This CDR3 is built from 16 residues. The CDR3 bases are TGTGCCAGCAGTTCTCGATTTGGATTAGCCCGGAATGAGCAGTTCTTC. Amino acid sequence: CASSSRFGLARNEQFF.

The table lists this clonotype with many counts. This chain joins TRBV5-1 and TRBJ2-7; TRBD2 might be the D (6 bases). The V and J ends lost 0 bases and 3 bases respectively, with 13 bases between them. The CDR3 extends over 15 amino acids. Germline CDR1 and CDR2: SGHRS and YFSETQ. CDR3 amino acids: CASSLVGTGIYEQYF. The CDR3 DNA is TGCGCCAGCAGCTTGGTGGGGACTGGGATCTACGAGCAGTACTTC. Combining the CDR3 with reference TRBV5-1 and TRBJ2-7 gives the whole variable domain KAGVTQTPRYLIKTRGQQVTLSCSPISGHRSVSWYQQTPGQGLQFLFEYFSETQRNKGNFPGRFSGRQFSNSRSEMNVSTLELGDSALYLCASSLVGTGIYEQYFGPGTRLTVT.

J is TRBJ1-1 and V is TRBV6-1; D remains ambiguous. CDR3 length: 14 amino acids. CDR1 and CDR2 (germline): MNHNS, SASEGT. V gave up 7 bases and J gave up 4 bases, with 16 bases separating them. The CDR3 loop is CASTVEEGGTEAFF. CDR3 in DNA: TGTGCCAGCACCGTCGAGGAGGGTGGCACTGAAGCTTTCTTT.

The V and J genes are TRBV12-3 or TRBV12-4 and TRBJ2-5; tentatively, D is TRBD1 or TRBD2 (5 bases each). V lost 6 bases, J lost 2 bases, and 10 bases lay in between. The CDR3 runs to 13 residues. CDR3 nucleotides: TGTGCCAGCAGGCCGGGACCTCAAGAGACCCAGTACTTC. It translates to CASRPGPQETQYF.

This clonotype appeared a few times. The rearrangement links TRBV13 to TRBJ2-3; D remains ambiguous. The V gene's germline CDR1 is PRHDT and CDR2 FYEKMQ (reference sequence). The CDR3 consists of 17 residues. Trimming removed 3 bases from V and 0 bases from J, with 16 bases in between. CDR3 loop: CASSFIGYSASTDTQYF. CDR3 in DNA: TGTGCCAGCAGCTTTATCGGCTACTCAGCTAGCACAGATACGCAGTATTTT.

This clonotype occurred a few times. The rearrangement joins TRBV7-8 to TRBJ1-2; D is unresolved. Trimming stripped 5 bases from V and 4 bases from J, with 11 bases between. The CDR3 length is 13 residues. CDR1 and CDR2 from the germline V gene are SGHVS and FQNEAQ. The CDR3 DNA reads as TGTGCCAGCAGCGAACACCGTTCCTATGGCTACACCTTC. Its protein is CASSEHRSYGYTF.

The chain carries TRBV5-1 and TRBJ1-6, with TRBD1 matching 10 bases. Germline V gene data show CDR1 as SGHRS and CDR2 as YFSETQ. This CDR3 has 20 amino acids. The trim removed 2 bases at V and 3 bases at J, leaving 14 bases unmatched. The CDR3 reads CASSFVYGQGVAFYNSPLHF. CDR3 nucleotide sequence: TGCGCCAGCAGCTTCGTTTACGGACAGGGGGTCGCCTTCTATAATTCACCCCTCCACTTT.

The V and J genes are TRBV9 and TRBJ2-7; D perhaps matches TRBD2 (6 bases). V was clipped by 0 bases and J by 3 bases, with 16 bases between them. Germline assignment: CDR1 SGDLS and CDR2 YYNGEE. The CDR3 sequence is 16 residues long. CDR3 sequence reads: CASSVGETSGVYEQYF. Here the CDR3 DNA reads TGTGCCAGCAGCGTAGGTGAAACGTCGGGAGTCTACGAGCAGTACTTC.

Comments on this clonotype: A read error is possible here, since a much larger clone lies one base away. Since the CDR3 does not end with the conserved phenylalanine or tryptophan, this likely comes from a read error. The CDR3 sequence is CASSQPYRGSYEQYL. The DNA for the CDR3 is TGTGCCAGCAGTCAACCCTACAGGGGAAGCTACGAGCAGTACCTC. This chain uses TRBV27 with TRBJ2-7; 7 bases match TRBD1. This CDR3 region has 15 residues. V was clipped by 5 bases and J by 3 bases; unmatched bases: 10. Germline V gene data show CDR1 as MNHEY and CDR2 as SMNVEV (reference sequence).

This chain uses TRBV13 with TRBJ2-5, with D uncertain. Trimming stripped 1 base from V and 4 bases from J, with 4 bases between. The CDR3 spans 12 residues. The germline CDR1 and CDR2 sequences are PRHDT and FYEKMQ (reference sequence). Written as DNA, the CDR3 is TGTGCCAGCAGCTTAGACACAGAGACCCAGTACTTC. Its translation is CASSLDTETQYF.

This clonotype turned up a few times. This chain connects TRBV5-1 to TRBJ1-1; no clear D. The germline V gene has CDR1 SGHRS and CDR2 YFSETQ. CDR3 length: 17 amino acids. V gave up 0 bases and J gave up 0 bases, with 15 bases separating them. The CDR3 loop reads CASSLAKGVALNTEAFF. CDR3 nucleotides: TGCGCCAGCAGCTTGGCCAAGGGTGTAGCTTTGAACACTGAAGCTTTCTTT.

In its sample, this clonotype was seen a few times. The chain couples TRBV4-1 to TRBJ1-2; D is perhaps TRBD1 (5 bases). This CDR3 is built from 13 residues. V lost 3 bases and J 8 bases, leaving 13 bases between the germline ends. Germline CDR1 MGHRA, CDR2 YSYEKL. The CDR3 region has the DNA TGCGCCAGCAGCCATGGGGGGAGGTTAGGCTACACCTTC. Encoded protein: CASSHGGRLGYTF.